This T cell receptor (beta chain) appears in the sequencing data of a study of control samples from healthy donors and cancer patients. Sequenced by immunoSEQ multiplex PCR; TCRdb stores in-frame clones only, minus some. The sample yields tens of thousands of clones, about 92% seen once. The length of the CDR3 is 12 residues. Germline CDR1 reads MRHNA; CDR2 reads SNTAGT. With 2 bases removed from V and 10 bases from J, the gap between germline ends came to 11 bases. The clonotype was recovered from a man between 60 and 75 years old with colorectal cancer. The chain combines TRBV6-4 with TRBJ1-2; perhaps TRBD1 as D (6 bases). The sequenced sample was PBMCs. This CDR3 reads CASSDGDRTYTF. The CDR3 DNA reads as TGTGCCAGCAGTGACGGAGACAGGACCTACACCTTC.